Each of the 14 T cell receptor beta chains below was sequenced from the same sample in a study of blood T cell repertoires in COVID-19. Sequencing was performed with immunoSEQ multiplex PCR; in TCRdb, only in-frame clones are kept and a portion is missing. The table records under 200,000 clones, about 80% of them present only once. The material sequenced was PBMCs or T cells enriched from blood (not recorded which). The receptors were sampled from a woman aged 60-75 years who had recovered from COVID-19.

The chain recombines TRBV5-1 with TRBJ1-2, with 7 bases matching TRBD1. The germline CDR1 and CDR2 sequences are SGHRS and YFSETQ. The CDR3 has 15 residues. J lost 2 bases, V lost 4 bases, and 8 bases had no gene match. CDR3 residues: CASSGDREWNYGYTF. In DNA form, the CDR3 reads TGCGCCAGCAGCGGCGACAGGGAGTGGAACTATGGCTACACCTTC.

The rearrangement joins TRBV5-1 to TRBJ1-1; TRBD1 matches 10 bases. J gave up 3 bases and V 4 bases, and 6 bases lay outside the gene matches. The CDR3 extends over 15 amino acids. Germline assignment: CDR1 SGHRS and CDR2 YFSETQ. The CDR3 spells CASSLRTGGDTEAFF. The CDR3 nucleotides are TGCGCCAGCAGCCTGCGGACAGGGGGAGACACTGAAGCTTTCTTT.

This chain links TRBV5-1 with TRBJ1-1, with TRBD1 as a possible D gene (5 bases). Per germline, CDR1 SGHRS and CDR2 YFSETQ. The CDR3 runs to 13 residues. V was trimmed by 6 bases and J by 0 bases, leaving 9 bases between them. CDR3 residues: CASTDSMNTEAFF. CDR3 nucleotides: TGCGCCAGCACCGACAGTATGAACACTGAAGCTTTCTTT.

This clone was seen just once. The genes are TRBV27 and TRBJ1-1; possibly TRBD1 for D (6 bases). Per germline, CDR1 MNHEY and CDR2 SMNVEV (reference sequence). V gave up 2 bases and J gave up 0 bases, with 10 bases separating them. CDR3 size: 15 residues. The CDR3 sequence is CASSLKTGLNTEAFF. Here the CDR3 DNA reads TGTGCCAGCAGTTTAAAAACAGGGCTGAACACTGAAGCTTTCTTT.

The CDR3 is CASSQTSGGARETQYF. DNA for the CDR3: TGTGCCAGCAGTCAAACTAGCGGGGGGGCCCGAGAGACCCAGTACTTC. The chain joins TRBV27 to TRBJ2-5; 13 bases agree with TRBD2. Trimming removed 5 bases from V and 4 bases from J; junction bases left unmatched: 7. The germline V gene encodes CDR1 MNHEY and CDR2 SMNVEV (reference sequence). The CDR3 totals 16 residues.

On this clone itself: One end of the junction varies from germline; a read error may be responsible. The genes are TRBV5-5 and TRBJ2-2; TRBD2 might be the D (6 bases). The germline V gene encodes CDR1 SGHKS and CDR2 YYEKEE (reference sequence). The CDR3 is 15 amino acids. The CDR3 is CASSLRAGNAGELFF. CDR3 nucleotide sequence: TGTGCCAGCAGCTTGAGGGCGGGGAACGCCGGGGAGCTGTTTTTT.

The gene calls are TRBV10-3 and TRBJ1-3; weak D call: TRBD1 (5 bases). The V gene's germline CDR1 is ENHRY and CDR2 SYGVKD. There are 15 residues in the CDR3. Deletions cut 4 bases from V and 4 bases from J, with 14 bases between. The CDR3: CAISGIQDGGNTIYF. In nucleotides, the CDR3 is TGTGCCATCAGTGGGATACAGGATGGGGGAAACACCATATATTTT.

The chain combines TRBV9 with TRBJ2-6; 8 bases map to TRBD1. The junction had 2 bases not matched to a gene; V was cut back by 2 bases and J by 1 base. The length of the CDR3 is 16 residues. Germline lookup yields CDR1 SGDLS and CDR2 YYNGEE. The CDR3 DNA follows: TGTGCCAGCAGCGTCCAGGGGGCTTCTGGGGCCAACGTCCTGACTTTC. Translated, it gives CASSVQGASGANVLTF.

The genes are TRBV6-1 and TRBJ2-7; TRBD2 is a possible D gene (6 bases). V was shortened by 2 bases and J by 6 bases, with 14 bases between the two germline ends. CDR1 is MNHNS and CDR2 is SASEGT in the germline V gene. The length of the CDR3 is 14 residues. This CDR3 reads CASSEKVDYSEQYF. CDR3 bases: TGTGCCAGCAGTGAAAAAGTGGACTACTCCGAGCAGTACTTC.

DNA for the CDR3: TGTGCCAGCAGCTTCGGCCACGTTAGCGGCTACACCTTC. The encoded protein is CASSFGHVSGYTF. The V and J genes are TRBV7-9 and TRBJ1-2; no reliable D call. The CDR3 runs to 13 residues. With 3 bases removed from V and 8 bases from J, the gap between germline ends came to 13 bases. Germline V gives CDR1 SEHNR, CDR2 FQNEAQ (reference sequence).

The chain uses TRBV6-5 and TRBJ1-5; 9 bases align to TRBD1. V lost 7 bases to trimming and J lost 6 bases; unmatched junction nucleotides: 7. The V gene's germline CDR1 is MNHEY and CDR2 SVGAGI. The CDR3 is made up of 14 amino acids. This CDR3 reads CASTPTGGGQPQHF. The DNA of the CDR3 is TGTGCCAGCACTCCAACAGGGGGCGGTCAGCCCCAGCATTTT.

This clone was counted between two and nine times. The chain recombines TRBV7-9 with TRBJ2-1, with 14 positions matching TRBD2. This CDR3 is built from 19 residues. V trimming: 4 bases; J trimming: 3 bases; junction bases outside the gene matches: 11. Per germline, CDR1 SEHNR and CDR2 FQNEAQ (reference sequence). CDR3 nucleotide sequence: TGTGCCAGCAGCTCCGTTGGACTAGCGGGGGGTGGTTTCTACAATGAGCAGTTCTTC. Translation: CASSSVGLAGGGFYNEQFF.

The rearrangement uses TRBV5-4 and TRBJ1-2; the D is unclear. Deletions cut 5 bases from V and 3 bases from J, with 17 bases between. This CDR3 is 15 amino acids long. CDR1 and CDR2 (germline): SGHNT, YYREEE (reference sequence). The CDR3 nucleotides are TGTGCCAGCAGAGTTACAGCCACTTCAGACTATGGCTACACCTTC. Residues: CASRVTATSDYGYTF.

This clone was detected only once. The chain couples TRBV5-1 to TRBJ1-6, with D uncertain. The CDR3 is 15 residues long. Per the germline V gene, CDR1 is SGHRS and CDR2 is YFSETQ. Trimming pared 0 bases from V and 5 bases from J, leaving 9 bases between. The CDR3 here is CASSLDSPNNSPLHF. The CDR3 nucleotides read TGCGCCAGCAGCTTGGACAGCCCAAATAATTCACCCCTCCACTTT.